The clone carrying this T cell receptor (beta chain) was counted ten times or more. No antigen is known for it. An end of the junction does not agree with germline; a read error may underlie this. Individually, cDNA molecules had unique molecular identifiers attached to them. TCRdb passed the 5' RACE reads through MiXCR, listing each CDR3 protein once. The sample lists more than 55,000 distinct CDR3 sequences; approximately 13% were seen once. This sample is part of a study of early T cells in non-severe SARS-CoV-2 infection. About the study: Unpaired chains resulted from sequencing bulk RNA of unsorted whole blood. Findings and caveats of the study: The study's VDJdb matching favored anti-spike CD8 responses and missed private and CD4 specificities.

The CDR3 consists of 16 residues. Germline assignment: CDR1 SSHAT and CDR2 FNYEAQ (reference sequence). The clonotype originates from an adult who was a healthcare worker with PCR-confirmed SARS-CoV-2 infection or an uninfected control (not recorded which). The sequenced sample consisted of whole blood. V usage is TRBV7-7 and J usage is TRBJ2-2; a possible D gene is TRBD1 (6 bases). Here the CDR3 DNA reads TGTGCTAGCAGCCTCGGACAGTCCTCGAACACCGGGGAGCTGTTTTTT. Encoded protein: CASSLGQSSNTGELFF.